Presented here are 5 T cell receptor beta chains from one specimen sequenced in a study of T cell repertoires in cytomegalovirus infection (dated by TCRdb to the late 2010s). The sequencer listed for this sample is Illumina HiSeq 1500. The raw public reads went through TCRdb reprocessing: fastp at Q25, MiXCR clone calling, in-frame beta chains kept. Rows merge per CDR3 protein into single entries with the most common DNA and genes. In this sample the table shows about 260,000 distinct CDR3 sequences, approximately 9% of which occur a single time. The biggest ten clones account for roughly 16% of the sample. Specimen: PBMCs. These receptors all come from a human donor in good health (CMV status not recorded). Some clones in this sample may be carry-over from other donors' samples.

This clonotype was found many times. This sequence joins TRBV7-2 and TRBJ1-2; D not certain. The CDR3 runs 15 residues. The V and J ends lost 4 bases and 0 bases respectively, with 12 bases between them. The germline V gene has CDR1 SGHTA and CDR2 FQGNSA. The CDR3 here is CASSSPAITNYGYTF. In DNA form, the CDR3 reads TGTGCCAGCAGCTCGCCAGCCATTACTAACTATGGCTACACCTTC.

In its sample, this clonotype was seen many times. The chain links TRBV7-2 to TRBJ1-3; D perhaps matches TRBD1 (5 bases). This CDR3 has 12 amino acids. V was pared by 11 bases and J by 4 bases, with 12 bases between. Germline lookup yields CDR1 SGHTA and CDR2 FQGNSA. CDR3 sequence reads: CAGGTAGNTIYF. Written as DNA, the CDR3 is TGTGCCGGCGGGACGGCGGGAAACACCATATATTTT.

In this sample, this clonotype turned up many times. J is TRBJ1-1 and V is TRBV7-2, with 7 bases aligning to TRBD1. Germline V gives CDR1 SGHTA, CDR2 FQGNSA. The CDR3 contains 14 residues. With V trimmed by 5 bases and J by 5 bases, 8 bases remained unmatched. In DNA form, the CDR3 reads TGTGCCAGCAGCGATCCCAGGGGGTGGACTGAAGCTTTCTTT. Amino acids: CASSDPRGWTEAFF.

The chain couples TRBV6-2 or TRBV6-3 to TRBJ2-7; no reliable D call. V was trimmed by 6 bases and J by 0 bases, leaving 21 bases between them. The CDR3 is 17 residues long. Germline CDR1 and CDR2: MNHEY and SVGEGT. DNA for the CDR3: TGTGCCAGCAGACCGAGGACGGCTCTTGGGTCCTCCTACGAGCAGTACTTC. Translating it yields CASRPRTALGSSYEQYF.

This clonotype was seen at least ten times. V is TRBV19 and J is TRBJ2-1; perhaps TRBD2 as D (6 bases). Germline V gene data show CDR1 as LNHDA and CDR2 as SQIVND (reference sequence). This CDR3 is built from 16 residues. The V gene lost 5 bases and the J gene lost 3 bases, with 17 bases spanning the gap. The CDR3 sequence: CASSLRGSGSYNEQFF. The CDR3 DNA is TGTGCCAGTAGTCTTCGGGGGTCAGGGAGCTACAATGAGCAGTTCTTC.